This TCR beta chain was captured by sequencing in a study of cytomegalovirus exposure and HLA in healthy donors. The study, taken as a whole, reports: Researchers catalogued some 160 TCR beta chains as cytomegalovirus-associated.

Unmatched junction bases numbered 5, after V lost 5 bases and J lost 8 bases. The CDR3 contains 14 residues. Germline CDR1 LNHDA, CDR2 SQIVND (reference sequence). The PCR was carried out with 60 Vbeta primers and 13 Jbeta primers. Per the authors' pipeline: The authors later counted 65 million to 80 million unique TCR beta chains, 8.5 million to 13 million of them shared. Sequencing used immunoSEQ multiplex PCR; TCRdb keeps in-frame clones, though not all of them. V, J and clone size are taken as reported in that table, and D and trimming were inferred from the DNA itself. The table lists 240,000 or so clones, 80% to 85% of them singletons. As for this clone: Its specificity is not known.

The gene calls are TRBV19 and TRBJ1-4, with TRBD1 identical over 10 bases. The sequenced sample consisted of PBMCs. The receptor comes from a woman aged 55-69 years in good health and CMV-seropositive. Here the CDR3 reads CASSDRGLGEKLFF. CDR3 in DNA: TGTGCCAGTAGTGACAGGGGGCTTGGGGAAAAACTGTTTTTT.